This T cell receptor beta chain was sequenced during a study of low-dose radiotherapy and immunotherapy resistance in tumors. Study context: The drug cyclophosphamide was given into a vein at 200 mg/m2 every two weeks, one day before radiation and immunotherapy.

Both TCRalpha and TCRbeta chains were reverse transcribed with V-gene-specific primers. TCRs were put through approximately 21 PCR cycles of amplification with Phusion. A constant-region primer and the V-primer adapter served as the primer pair. TCRdb analysed the reads with MiXCR anew, one entry per CDR3 protein. Of around 84,000 distinct CDR3 sequences listed, around 17% were seen once; the top ten hold less than 1.5%. Time point here: after trial treatment. Treatment specified: LDRT plus nivolumab, ipilimumab, low-dose cyclophosphamide and aspirin (RACIN trial). Ipilimumab, nivolumab, aspirin, low-dose cyclophosphamide and low-dose radiotherapy were administered to donors. Trimming cost V 8 bases and J 0 bases; bases outside gene matches: 9. CDR3 length: 17 amino acids.

The TCR was taken from a male donor with prostate cancer. The rearrangement joins TRBV12-3 or TRBV12-4 to TRBJ2-1; 11 nucleotides match TRBD2. The source material was PBMCs, sampled after low-dose radiotherapy plus immunotherapy. Here the CDR3 DNA reads TGTGCCAGCGGGGGACTAGCGGCTCGGAGCTCCTACAATGAGCAGTTCTTC. Translated: CASGGLAARSSYNEQFF.